A single sample is the source of the 4 T cell receptor beta chains below, sequenced in a study of vaccination and CD4 T cells after COVID-19. Sequence data for DNA of cultured CD4+ T cells were generated by the Oncomine TCR Beta short-read assay. MiXCR, run by TCRdb on the PCR reads, gives a single entry per CDR3 protein. The sample shows several thousand distinct CDR3 sequences, 35% to 40% of them seen only once. No antigens are known for them. As to treatment: approximately nine-day PBMC culture with coronavirus spike peptide pools or control peptides (ViraFEST assay). The input for sequencing was CD4+ T cells from blood, cultured in vitro, taken after SARS-CoV-2 vaccination. These receptors were taken from a human donor who had recovered from COVID-19.

The chain employs TRBV20-1 and TRBJ2-3, with 12 bases identical to TRBD2. Germline lookup yields CDR1 DFQATT and CDR2 SNEGSKA (reference sequence). The J segment lost 2 bases and the V segment lost 6 bases, leaving 12 bases of the junction unmatched. The CDR3 spans 17 residues. CDR3 protein: CSAYGKGLAGLTDTQYF. The DNA for the CDR3 is TGCAGTGCGTATGGGAAGGGACTAGCGGGCCTCACAGATACGCAGTATTTT.

The gene calls are TRBV5-1 and TRBJ2-7, with 9 bases that match TRBD1. CDR3 length: 14 residues. The germline V gene encodes CDR1 SGHRS and CDR2 YFSETQ. With 5 bases clipped from V and 6 bases from J, the junction kept 9 bases outside the gene matches. The CDR3 sequence is CASRTGTGSVEQYF. The CDR3 nucleotides are TGCGCCAGCAGAACCGGGACAGGGTCGGTCGAGCAGTACTTC.

The chain links TRBV20-1 to TRBJ1-1; 7 positions match TRBD1. V lost 3 bases, J lost 3 bases, and 10 bases stayed unmatched. The length of the CDR3 is 15 residues. CDR1 DFQATT and CDR2 SNEGSKA come from the germline V gene (reference sequence). CDR3 DNA sequence: TGCAGTGCTAGGCAGGGGGTAGGTTCGGACACTGAAGCTTTCTTT. As protein: CSARQGVGSDTEAFF.

This chain connects TRBV4-1 to TRBJ1-5; D not certain. Trimming cost V 2 bases and J 2 bases, with 13 bases left between them. Germline V gene lookup returns CDR1 MGHRA and CDR2 YSYEKL. The CDR3 covers 16 residues. CDR3 nucleotides: TGCGCCAGCAGCCAAAGGGCGAGTGACGGCAATCAGCCCCAGCATTTT. Encoded protein: CASSQRASDGNQPQHF.